Shown below are 10 T cell receptor beta chains from a single sample sequenced in a study of blood T cell repertoires in COVID-19. TCRdb's table, derived via immunoSEQ multiplex PCR, lists solely in-frame clones and lacks some. This sample has tens of thousands of clones; roughly 88% occur once, and the top ten carry 5.1%. The sample consisted of peripheral blood. These receptors all stem from a human donor in a cohort sampled during active COVID-19.

CDR3 amino acids: CASSRDLNTEAFF. The DNA of the CDR3 is TGTGCCAGTAGTAGGGACTTGAACACTGAAGCTTTCTTT. V and J are TRBV19 and TRBJ1-1; D is possibly TRBD1 (5 bases). V gave up 4 bases and J gave up 0 bases, with 6 bases separating them. CDR1 and CDR2 (germline): LNHDA, SQIVND (reference sequence). This CDR3 spans 13 amino acids. Looking up the rest from reference TRBV19 and TRBJ1-1 gives the full variable domain: DGGITQSPKYLFRKEGQNVTLSCEQNLNHDAMYWYRQDPGQGLRLIYYSQIVNDFQKGDIAEGYSVSREKKESFPLTVTSAQKNPTAFYLCASSRDLNTEAFFGQGTRLTVV.

This chain connects TRBV5-1 to TRBJ1-1, with 10 bases identical to TRBD1. CDR1 is SGHRS, CDR2 YFSETQ, per germline. The CDR3 is made up of 14 amino acids. Trimming cost V 6 bases and J 6 bases; bases outside gene matches: 8. The CDR3 nucleotides read TGCGCCAGCACACCGGGGGACAGGGGACCTGAAGCTTTCTTT. It encodes CASTPGDRGPEAFF.

The chain joins TRBV27 to TRBJ2-7; possible D gene TRBD1, 6 bases. V was shortened by 5 bases and J by 5 bases, with 19 bases between the two germline ends. Germline V gene sequence: CDR1 MNHEY, CDR2 SMNVEV (reference sequence). The CDR3 contains 15 residues. In DNA form, the CDR3 reads TGTGCCAGCAGTGCAACAGGGCAAAACTTCGACGAGCAGTACTTC. Its translation is CASSATGQNFDEQYF.

V is TRBV18 and J is TRBJ2-3; 9 bases are shared with TRBD1. This CDR3 region has 17 residues. Trimming cost V 0 bases and J 4 bases; bases outside gene matches: 8. Germline CDR1 is KGHSH and CDR2 is LQKENI. CDR3 region: CASSPPIGQGRPDTQYF. The CDR3 bases are TGTGCCAGCTCACCACCCATCGGACAGGGGAGACCAGATACGCAGTATTTT.

This clone was found once. The V and J genes are TRBV19 and TRBJ2-3; 8 nucleotides match TRBD1. CDR3 size: 14 residues. Germline CDR1 and CDR2: LNHDA and SQIVND (reference sequence). V shed 10 bases, J shed 2 bases, and the junction held 8 bases outside the gene matches. The CDR3: CATGGRGHTDTQYF. In DNA, the CDR3 is TGTGCCACTGGGGGCAGGGGGCACACAGATACGCAGTATTTT.

The chain combines TRBV28 with TRBJ1-4, with D maybe TRBD1 (6 bases). Germline CDR1 MDHEN, CDR2 SYDVKM. The CDR3 consists of 17 residues. The V end lost 2 bases, the J end lost 5 bases, and 18 bases lay between the germline ends. CDR3 DNA sequence: TGTGCCAGCAGTTTAGGGGGCCAACACCTTCGGAATGAAAAACTGTTTTTT. It specifies CASSLGGQHLRNEKLFF.

This chain joins TRBV30 and TRBJ2-3, with D maybe TRBD2 (6 bases). The CDR3 loop spans 13 amino acids. The germline V gene has CDR1 GTSNPN and CDR2 SVGIG (reference sequence). Trimming shortened V by 3 bases and J by 2 bases, and 9 bases separated the two germline ends. CDR3 residues: CAWRVAATDTQYF. The CDR3 DNA follows: TGTGCCTGGAGGGTAGCGGCCACAGATACGCAGTATTTT.

J is TRBJ1-3 and V is TRBV5-1; D perhaps matches TRBD1 (6 bases). Germline CDR1 and CDR2: SGHRS and YFSETQ. V lost 0 bases, J lost 8 bases, and 21 bases lay in between. CDR3 size: 17 residues. The CDR3 bases are TGCGCCAGCAGCTTGGCCGTGAGGGGGGCGGGAGAAGACACCATATATTTT. Protein sequence: CASSLAVRGAGEDTIYF.

This clone occurred a few times. This chain connects TRBV18 to TRBJ2-7; TRBD2 matches at 11 bases. CDR1 is KGHSH, CDR2 LQKENI, per germline. The CDR3 spans 17 residues. V lost 4 bases to trimming and J lost 0 bases; unmatched junction nucleotides: 8. In DNA, the CDR3 is TGTGCCAGCTCACTGGGACTAGCGGAGGGGGACTCCTACGAGCAGTACTTC. Translating gives CASSLGLAEGDSYEQYF.

This chain connects TRBV5-1 to TRBJ1-2, with D unclear. The CDR3 has 13 amino acids. The V end lost 4 bases, the J end lost 4 bases, and 11 bases lay between the germline ends. Germline lookup yields CDR1 SGHRS and CDR2 YFSETQ. As DNA, the CDR3 is TGCGCCAGCAGCCCCCCCGGCGGCTATGGCTACACCTTC. This codes for CASSPPGGYGYTF.